Listed below are T cell receptor beta chains from one sample, sequenced in a study of CD8 T cells in Susac syndrome. One entry per CDR3 protein results from TCRdb running MiXCR on the immunoSEQ multiplex PCR reads. The sample holds a few hundred thousand distinct CDR3 sequences, about 95% seen once. Material for sequencing was CD4+ T cells from PBMCs. Every receptor here comes from a human donor with Susac syndrome. Each CDR3 is given with its conserved first and last residue. A D gene is named only where the DNA matches it firmly. Only some rows state a clone size, as once, few, many or a class for expanded clones.

d_gene,abundance,v_gene,j_gene,len,CDR3aa,CDR3nt
TRBD2,NA,TRBV29-1,TRBJ2-7,13,CSAGTSGGYEQYF,TGCAGCGCCGGGACTAGCGGGGGCTACGAGCAGTACTTC
TRBD1,NA,TRBV18,TRBJ1-2,13,CASSPITGDGYTF,TGTGCCAGCTCACCGATTACAGGGGATGGCTACACCTTC
NA,NA,TRBV20-1,TRBJ1-1,12,CSAPTRETEAFF,TGCAGTGCTCCTACCAGAGAAACTGAAGCTTTCTTT
TRBD2,NA,TRBV20-1,TRBJ2-5,15,CSARSGGAYQETQYF,TGCAGTGCTCGGAGCGGGGGGGCCTACCAAGAGACCCAGTACTTC
NA,NA,TRBV4-3,TRBJ1-2,13,CASSQDRAYGYTF,TGCGCCAGCAGCCAAGACAGGGCCTATGGCTACACCTTC
TRBD1,NA,TRBV5-1,TRBJ1-2,16,CASSTGQGQTNYGYTF,TGCGCCAGCAGCACAGGACAGGGCCAAACTAACTATGGCTACACCTTC
NA,NA,TRBV7-2,TRBJ1-6,13,CASSPSQTSPLHF,TGTGCCAGCAGCCCCAGCCAGACTTCACCCCTCCACTTT
NA,NA,TRBV5-6,TRBJ1-1,15,CASSSTNWVRGKAFF,TGTGCCAGCAGCTCAACAAATTGGGTACGGGGCAAGGCTTTCTTT
NA,once,TRBV30,TRBJ1-1,13,CAWSRRGDTEAFF,TGTGCCTGGAGTCGCCGCGGGGACACTGAAGCTTTCTTT
TRBD2,NA,TRBV3-1,TRBJ2-2,13,CASSRGGTGELFF,TGTGCCAGCAGCCGGGGAGGGACCGGGGAGCTGTTTTTT
NA,NA,TRBV28,TRBJ1-1,14,CASSPPDGEGRAFF,TGTGCCAGCAGTCCCCCGGACGGGGAAGGGAGAGCTTTCTTT
NA,NA,TRBV29-1,TRBJ1-1,13,CSGQKAGNTEAFF,TGCAGCGGCCAGAAGGCTGGGAACACTGAAGCTTTCTTT
NA,NA,TRBV12-3/TRBV12-4,TRBJ1-6,12,CASSYTNSPLHF,TGTGCCAGCAGCTATACAAACTCACCCCTCCACTTT
TRBD1,NA,TRBV5-1,TRBJ2-2,17,CASSLDPWTGPTGELFF,TGCGCCAGCAGCTTGGACCCTTGGACAGGGCCCACCGGGGAGCTGTTTTTT
NA,NA,TRBV6-2/TRBV6-3,TRBJ1-1,15,CASSGVSSENTEAFF,TGTGCCAGCAGCGGGGTAAGTTCGGAGAACACTGAAGCTTTCTTT
NA,NA,TRBV7-2,TRBJ1-1,15,CASSLTGRVNTEAFF,TGTGCCAGCAGCTTGACGGGACGGGTGAACACTGAAGCTTTCTTT
NA,once,TRBV6-2/TRBV6-3,TRBJ2-1,17,CASSYSVRESSYNEQFF,TGTGCCAGCAGTTACTCGGTCAGGGAGAGCTCCTACAATGAGCAGTTCTTC
NA,NA,TRBV4-2,TRBJ1-5,18,CASSQGAVLGGGNQPQHF,TGTGCCAGCAGCCAAGGGGCAGTTTTAGGGGGGGGCAATCAGCCCCAGCATTTT
NA,once,TRBV30,TRBJ1-2,13,CAWSVAIGGLYTF,TGTGCCTGGAGTGTAGCGATAGGAGGCCTCTACACCTTC
NA,NA,TRBV5-1,TRBJ2-3,15,CASSPRRALTDTQYF,TGCGCCAGCAGCCCCCGGAGGGCGCTCACAGATACGCAGTATTTT
NA,NA,TRBV6-2/TRBV6-3,TRBJ1-1,12,CASSHGHTEAFF,TGTGCCAGCAGCCACGGTCACACTGAAGCTTTCTTT
NA,NA,TRBV20-1,TRBJ2-7,13,CSALIGRGPEQYF,TGCAGTGCTTTAATCGGGCGGGGGCCCGAGCAGTACTTC
NA,NA,TRBV20-1,TRBJ2-3,13,CSASSQPGDTQYF,TGCAGTGCTAGTTCGCAACCGGGAGATACGCAGTATTTT
NA,NA,TRBV2,TRBJ2-6,15,CASSIGSSGANVLTF,TGTGCCAGCAGTATAGGGAGCTCTGGGGCCAACGTCCTGACTTTC
NA,NA,TRBV30,TRBJ1-4,14,CAWRPSGTNEKLFF,TGTGCCTGGAGACCCTCGGGAACTAATGAAAAACTGTTTTTT
TRBD1,NA,TRBV27,TRBJ1-6,14,CASSLDREYSPLHF,TGTGCCAGCAGTTTAGACAGGGAGTACTCACCCCTCCACTTT
TRBD1,NA,TRBV6-2/TRBV6-3,TRBJ1-1,15,CASSPTGTGNTEAFF,TGTGCCAGCAGTCCCACCGGGACAGGGAACACTGAAGCTTTCTTT
NA,NA,TRBV20-1,TRBJ1-2,14,CSAMGQGGTYGYTF,TGCAGTGCTATGGGACAAGGGGGGACCTATGGCTACACCTTC
NA,NA,TRBV27,TRBJ2-3,16,CASTPERRGPADTQYF,TGTGCCAGCACCCCCGAACGGAGGGGGCCGGCAGATACGCAGTATTTT